This section outlines one T cell receptor beta chain sequence together with its context. Its specificity is not known. CDR3 length equals 16 residues. Trimming shortened V by 0 bases and J by 4 bases, and 15 bases separated the two germline ends. Germline assignment: CDR1 SGHRS and CDR2 YFSETQ. The sample comes from a study of shared clonotypes between healthy human individuals. Study background: The cohort had two women and three men, ages 18 to 49. Donors had three CD4 naive, three CD4 memory, two CD8 naive and one CD8 memory plate apiece. Study findings and constraints: Inspection by rarefaction showed sorted-subset sequencing to be incomplete despite large depth.

Naive CD8 cells, CD45RO-negative and positively selected for CCR7, excluded terminally differentiated effector memory CD45RA+ cells. The assay used deep level. Produced via immunoSEQ multiplex PCR; TCRdb's table is partial and in-frame only. The table has over 2 million clones, about 95% seen once. The TCR sequence derives from a man younger than 35 in good health. The chain recombines TRBV5-1 with TRBJ2-3, with D tentatively TRBD1 (5 bases). The sequenced sample consisted of naive CD8+ T cells sorted from blood. This CDR3 is CASSLVQGYGSDTQYF. CDR3 DNA: TGCGCCAGCAGCTTGGTTCAGGGATATGGATCAGATACGCAGTATTTT.